In this sample, the clone carrying this T cell receptor (beta chain) turned up many times. The antigen is unknown. The source of the sample is a study of early T cells in non-severe SARS-CoV-2 infection. Study findings and constraints: A preference for anti-spike CD8 responses marked VDJdb matching, which missed private and CD4 specificities.

The trim removed 6 bases at V and 1 base at J, leaving 5 bases unmatched. The CDR3 length is 14 residues. CDR1 is SGHAT, CDR2 FQNNGV, per germline. As part of library construction, unique molecular identifiers were attached to individual cDNA molecules. TCRdb re-called the 5' RACE reads with MiXCR, one entry per CDR3 protein. The table lists tens of thousands of distinct CDR3 sequences, around 12% of them singletons, with 0.95% to 1.5% in the top ten. The rearrangement links TRBV11-2 to TRBJ1-1, with 7 positions matching TRBD1. Sequenced material: whole blood. The clonotype originates from an adult who was a healthcare worker with PCR-confirmed SARS-CoV-2 infection or an uninfected control (not recorded which). The CDR3 reads CASSFDRENTEAFF. In DNA form, the CDR3 reads TGTGCCAGCAGTTTTGACAGGGAGAACACTGAAGCTTTCTTT. Full variable domain (rest looked up from reference TRBV11-2 and TRBJ1-1): EAGVAQSPRYKIIEKRQSVAFWCNPISGHATLYWYQQILGQGPKLLIQFQNNGVVDDSQLPKDRFSAERLKGVDSTLKIQPAKLEDSAVYLCASSFDRENTEAFFGQGTRLTVV.